Each of the 9 T cell receptor beta chains below was sequenced from the same sample in a study of blood T cell repertoires in COVID-19. Some clones are missing from TCRdb's copy, which holds only in-frame ones; the method was immunoSEQ multiplex PCR. Of 380,000 or so clones in the sample, roughly 90% were seen once. Sequencing used PBMCs or T cells enriched from blood (not recorded which). The source is a woman under 40 with acute COVID-19.

This chain connects TRBV12-3 or TRBV12-4 to TRBJ1-6; D unclear. The V end was cut by 3 bases, the J end by 10 bases, with 7 bases between. The CDR3 totals 12 residues. The CDR3 region has the DNA TGTGCCAGCAGTTTGGGCCAATCACCCCTCCACTTT. This gives the protein CASSLGQSPLHF.

V and J are TRBV6-5 and TRBJ1-6; tentatively, D is TRBD1 (5 bases). Trimming removed 2 bases from V and 6 bases from J, with 8 bases in between. This CDR3 is 14 amino acids long. Germline lookup yields CDR1 MNHEY and CDR2 SVGAGI. CDR3 region: CASSYRDFNSPLHF. As DNA, the CDR3 is TGTGCCAGCAGTTACCGGGACTTTAATTCACCCCTCCACTTT.

The chain employs TRBV4-3 and TRBJ1-2, with TRBD1 as a possible D gene (5 bases). This CDR3 spans 16 amino acids. Germline V gene sequence: CDR1 LGHNA, CDR2 YSLEER. Trimming cost V 1 base and J 2 bases, with 14 bases left between them. As DNA, the CDR3 is TGCGCCAGCAGCCAAGGTCTGCAGGGCTGGAACTATGGCTACACCTTC. Amino acid sequence: CASSQGLQGWNYGYTF.

The rearrangement joins TRBV6-4 to TRBJ1-2, with D unresolved. Germline CDR1 MRHNA, CDR2 SNTAGT. V lost 0 bases and J 2 bases, leaving 7 bases between the germline ends. The CDR3 covers 14 residues. DNA of the CDR3: TGTGCCAGCAGTGACTCCCGGAGAAACTATGGCTACACCTTC. It encodes CASSDSRRNYGYTF.

The V and J genes are TRBV20-1 and TRBJ2-1, with D maybe TRBD2 (5 bases). V lost 4 bases and J 7 bases, leaving 8 bases between the germline ends. The CDR3 has 11 amino acids. Germline-derived CDR1 and CDR2 are DFQATT and SNEGSKA (reference sequence). The CDR3 DNA follows: TGCAGTGCTACAAGAGGGAATGAGCAGTTCTTC. This encodes CSATRGNEQFF.

This rearrangement joins TRBV12-5 to TRBJ2-7; 7 nucleotides line up with TRBD1. From germline, CDR1 is LGHNT and CDR2 FRNRAP. V shed 4 bases and J 0 bases; nucleotides not matched to a gene: 9. This CDR3 is 16 amino acids long. CDR3 loop: CASGSQGTVGSYEQYF. CDR3 DNA sequence: TGTGCTAGTGGTTCTCAAGGGACAGTGGGCTCCTACGAGCAGTACTTC.

The chain carries TRBV5-5 and TRBJ2-3; 9 nucleotides line up with TRBD2. The CDR3 runs 17 residues. CDR1 and CDR2 (germline): SGHKS, YYEKEE (reference sequence). J lost 1 base, V lost 2 bases, and 8 bases had no gene match. The CDR3: CASSFYSGGQRTDTQYF. The CDR3 DNA reads TGTGCCAGCAGCTTCTATAGCGGGGGACAACGCACAGATACGCAGTATTTT.

This sequence joins TRBV19 and TRBJ2-7, with 8 bases lining up with TRBD1. V lost 7 bases to trimming and J lost 5 bases; unmatched junction nucleotides: 10. The CDR3 contains 14 residues. Germline-derived CDR1 and CDR2 are LNHDA and SQIVND (reference sequence). The DNA of the CDR3 is TGTGCCAGTAAGGGGCCGGACAGGGCAGACGAGCAGTACTTC. Residues: CASKGPDRADEQYF. The full variable domain, its missing parts supplied by reference TRBV19 and TRBJ2-7, is DGGITQSPKYLFRKEGQNVTLSCEQNLNHDAMYWYRQDPGQGLRLIYYSQIVNDFQKGDIAEGYSVSREKKESFPLTVTSAQKNPTAFYLCASKGPDRADEQYFGPGTRLTVT.

The V call is TRBV27, the J call TRBJ2-7; TRBD1 matches 9 bases. V trimming: 5 bases; J trimming: 4 bases; junction bases outside the gene matches: 6. The length of the CDR3 is 14 residues. Germline V gene sequence: CDR1 MNHEY, CDR2 SMNVEV (reference sequence). This CDR3 is CASSPETGGYEQYF. CDR3 coding DNA: TGTGCCAGCAGTCCTGAGACAGGGGGGTACGAGCAGTACTTC.